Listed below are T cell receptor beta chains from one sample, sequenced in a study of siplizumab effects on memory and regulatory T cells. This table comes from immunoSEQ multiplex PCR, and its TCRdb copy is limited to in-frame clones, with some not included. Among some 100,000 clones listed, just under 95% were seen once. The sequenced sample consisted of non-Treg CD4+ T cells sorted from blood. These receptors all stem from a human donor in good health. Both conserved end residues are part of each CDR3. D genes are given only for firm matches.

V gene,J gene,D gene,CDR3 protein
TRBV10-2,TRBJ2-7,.,CASSESRISGEQYF
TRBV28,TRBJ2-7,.,CASSFEASSYEQYF
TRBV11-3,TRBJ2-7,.,CASSQGPGRKEQYF
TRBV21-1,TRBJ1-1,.,CASSKVRWTQCTEAFF
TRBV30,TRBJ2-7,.,CAWSPLLSSYEQYF
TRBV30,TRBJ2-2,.,CAWIRGVTTGELFF
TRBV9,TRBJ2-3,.,CASSAPVGGQADTQYF
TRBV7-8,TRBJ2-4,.,CASSSSDSRKNIQYF
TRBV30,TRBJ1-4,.,CASLGRDANEKLFF
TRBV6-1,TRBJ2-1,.,CASSDSRAPLQYNEQFF
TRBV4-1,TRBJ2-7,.,CASSPSPVGPRAYEQYF
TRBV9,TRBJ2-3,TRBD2,CASSPPWGGSTDTQYF
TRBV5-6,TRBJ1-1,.,CASSETYYSRERAEAFF
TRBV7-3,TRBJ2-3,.,CASSLIDSSTDTQYF
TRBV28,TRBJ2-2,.,CASSFRLRGTGELFF
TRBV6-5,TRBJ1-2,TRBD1,CASRRLRGHGYTF
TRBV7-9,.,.,CASSLGRASYEQYF
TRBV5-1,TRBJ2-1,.,CASSLYPYNPANEQFF
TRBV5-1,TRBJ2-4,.,CASSLDLAKNIQYF
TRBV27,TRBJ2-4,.,CASSLVRANIQYF
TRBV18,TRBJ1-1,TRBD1,CASSPNLGFEQGAHTEAFF
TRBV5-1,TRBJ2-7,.,CATRSDPGVFYEQYF
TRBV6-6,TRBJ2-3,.,CASSYATQGRDTQYF
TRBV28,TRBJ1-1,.,CASSLLRTLGGAEAFF
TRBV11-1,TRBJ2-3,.,CASRRLATLTDTQYF
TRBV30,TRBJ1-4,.,CALQGWGNEKLFF
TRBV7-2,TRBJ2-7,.,CASSLRGYSPYEQYF
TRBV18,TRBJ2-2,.,CASSEGFRNTGELFF
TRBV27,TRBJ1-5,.,CASSSTGWQPQHF
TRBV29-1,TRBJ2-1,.,CSAEGRASSYNEQFF
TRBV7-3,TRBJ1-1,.,CASSLDGNRGEAFF
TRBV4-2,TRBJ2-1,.,CASGLRGESSYNEQFF
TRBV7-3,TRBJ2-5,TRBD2,CASSRIGTSGIRETQYF
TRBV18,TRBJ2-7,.,CASSPATGRSYEQYF
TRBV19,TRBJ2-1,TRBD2,CASSIKRETNEQFF
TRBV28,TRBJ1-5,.,CASSISVNQPQHF
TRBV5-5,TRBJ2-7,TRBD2,CASSPGLAGVEQYF
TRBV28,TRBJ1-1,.,CASSLSGFAEAFF
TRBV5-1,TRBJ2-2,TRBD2,CASSLDSAGAANTGELFF
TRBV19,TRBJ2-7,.,CASSTLSGAQPSYEQYF
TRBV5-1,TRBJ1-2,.,CASSLRVYSPNGYTF
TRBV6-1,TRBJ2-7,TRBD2,CASGLEGGAGEQYF
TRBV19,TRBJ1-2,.,CASSIEESYGYTF
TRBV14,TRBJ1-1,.,CASSQGSGAFF